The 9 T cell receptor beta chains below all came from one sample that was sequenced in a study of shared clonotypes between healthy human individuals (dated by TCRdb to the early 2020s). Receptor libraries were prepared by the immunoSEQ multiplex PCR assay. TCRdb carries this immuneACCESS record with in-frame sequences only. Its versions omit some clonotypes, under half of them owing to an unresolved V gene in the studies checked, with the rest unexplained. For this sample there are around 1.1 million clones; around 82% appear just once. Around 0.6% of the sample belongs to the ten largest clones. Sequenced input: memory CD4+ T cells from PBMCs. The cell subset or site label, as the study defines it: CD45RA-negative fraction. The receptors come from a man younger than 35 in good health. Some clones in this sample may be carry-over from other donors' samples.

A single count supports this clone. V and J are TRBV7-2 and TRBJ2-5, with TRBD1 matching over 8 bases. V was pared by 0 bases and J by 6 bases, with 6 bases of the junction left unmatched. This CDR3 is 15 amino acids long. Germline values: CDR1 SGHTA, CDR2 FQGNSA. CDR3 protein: CASSLATDRGKTQYF. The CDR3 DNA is TGTGCCAGCAGCTTAGCCACAGACAGGGGAAAGACCCAGTACTTC.

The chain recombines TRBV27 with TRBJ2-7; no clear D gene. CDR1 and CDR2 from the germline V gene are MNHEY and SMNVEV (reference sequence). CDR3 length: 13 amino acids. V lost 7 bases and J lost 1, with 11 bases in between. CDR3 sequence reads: CASTPSSSYEQYF. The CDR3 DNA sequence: TGTGCCAGCACCCCTTCCTCGTCCTACGAGCAGTACTTC.

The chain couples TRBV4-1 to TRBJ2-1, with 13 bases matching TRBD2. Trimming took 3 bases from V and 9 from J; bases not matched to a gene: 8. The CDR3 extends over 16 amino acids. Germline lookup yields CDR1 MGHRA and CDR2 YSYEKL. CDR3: CASSQTGTSGIGEQFF. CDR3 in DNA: TGCGCCAGCAGCCAGACAGGGACTAGCGGGATCGGTGAGCAGTTCTTC.

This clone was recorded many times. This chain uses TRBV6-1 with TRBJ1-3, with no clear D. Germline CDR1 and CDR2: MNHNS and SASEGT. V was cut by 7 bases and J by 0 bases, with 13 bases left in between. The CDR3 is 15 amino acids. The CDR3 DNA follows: TGTGCCAGCACCCAAGACCCGAGCTCTGGAAACACCATATATTTT. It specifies CASTQDPSSGNTIYF.

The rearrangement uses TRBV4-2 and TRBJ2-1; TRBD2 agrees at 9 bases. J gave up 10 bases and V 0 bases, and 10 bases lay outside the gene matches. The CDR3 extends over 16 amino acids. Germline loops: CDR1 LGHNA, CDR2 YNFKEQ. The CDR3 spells CASSQDSAGGPKEQFF. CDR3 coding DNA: TGTGCCAGCAGCCAAGATTCGGCGGGAGGGCCGAAGGAGCAGTTCTTC.

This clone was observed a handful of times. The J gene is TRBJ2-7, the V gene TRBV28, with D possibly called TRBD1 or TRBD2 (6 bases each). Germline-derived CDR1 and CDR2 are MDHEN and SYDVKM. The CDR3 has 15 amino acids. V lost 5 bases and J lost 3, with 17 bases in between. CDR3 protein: CASSLVGGRGYEQYF. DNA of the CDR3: TGTGCCAGCAGTCTCGTAGGGGGGCGGGGCTACGAGCAGTACTTC.

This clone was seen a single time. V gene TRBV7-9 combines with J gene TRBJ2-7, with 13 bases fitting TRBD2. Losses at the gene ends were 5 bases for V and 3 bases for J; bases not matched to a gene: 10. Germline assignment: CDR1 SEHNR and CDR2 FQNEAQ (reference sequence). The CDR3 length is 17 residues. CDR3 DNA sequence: TGTGCCAGCAGCGGACTAGCGGGAGATTTGGGCTACTACGAGCAGTACTTC. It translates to CASSGLAGDLGYYEQYF. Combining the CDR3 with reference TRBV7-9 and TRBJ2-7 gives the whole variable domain DTGVSQNPRHKITKRGQNVTFRCDPISEHNRLYWYRQTLGQGPEFLTYFQNEAQLEKSRLLSDRFSAERPKGSFSTLEIQRTEQGDSAMYLCASSGLAGDLGYYEQYFGPGTRLTVT.

CDR3 nucleotides: TGTGCCAGCAGCTTTTACAGGGAAGCTGAAGCTTTCTTT. Residues: CASSFYREAEAFF. The chain has TRBV11-2 and TRBJ1-1, with D tentatively TRBD1 (6 bases). The germline V gene encodes CDR1 SGHAT and CDR2 FQNNGV. The V end was cut by 3 bases, the J end by 6 bases, with 11 bases between. This CDR3 contains 13 residues.

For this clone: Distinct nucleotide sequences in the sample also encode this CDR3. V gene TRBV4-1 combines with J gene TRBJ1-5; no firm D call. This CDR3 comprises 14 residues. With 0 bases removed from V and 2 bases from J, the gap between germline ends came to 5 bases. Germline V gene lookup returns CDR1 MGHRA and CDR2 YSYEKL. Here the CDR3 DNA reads TGCGCCAGCAGCCAAGATGGCGGCAATCAGCCCCAGCATTTT. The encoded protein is CASSQDGGNQPQHF.